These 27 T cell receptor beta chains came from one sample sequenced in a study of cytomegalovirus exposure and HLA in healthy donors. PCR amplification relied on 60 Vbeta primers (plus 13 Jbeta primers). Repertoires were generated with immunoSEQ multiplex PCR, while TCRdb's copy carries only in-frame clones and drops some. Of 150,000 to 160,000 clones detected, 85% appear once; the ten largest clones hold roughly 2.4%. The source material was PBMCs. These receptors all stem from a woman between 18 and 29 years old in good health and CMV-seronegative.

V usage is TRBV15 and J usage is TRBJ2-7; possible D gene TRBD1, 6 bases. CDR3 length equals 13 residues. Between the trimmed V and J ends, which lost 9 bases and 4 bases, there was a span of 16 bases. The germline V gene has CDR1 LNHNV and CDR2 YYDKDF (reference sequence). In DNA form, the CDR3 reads TGTGCCACGGAAGGACAGCCGGCGTACGAGCAGTACTTC. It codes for CATEGQPAYEQYF. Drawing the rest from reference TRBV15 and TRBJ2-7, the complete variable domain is DAMVIQNPRYQVTQFGKPVTLSCSQTLNHNVMYWYQQKSSQAPKLLFHYYDKDFNNEADTPDNFQSRRPNTSFCFLDIRSPGLGDTAMYLCATEGQPAYEQYFGPGTRLTVT.

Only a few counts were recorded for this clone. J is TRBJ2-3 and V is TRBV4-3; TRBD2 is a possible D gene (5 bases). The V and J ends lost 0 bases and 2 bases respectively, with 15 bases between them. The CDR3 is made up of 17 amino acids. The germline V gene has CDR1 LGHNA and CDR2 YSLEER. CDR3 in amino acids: CASSQEGARTDTDTQYF. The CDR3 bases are TGCGCCAGCAGCCAAGAGGGAGCCCGGACGGACACAGATACGCAGTATTTT.

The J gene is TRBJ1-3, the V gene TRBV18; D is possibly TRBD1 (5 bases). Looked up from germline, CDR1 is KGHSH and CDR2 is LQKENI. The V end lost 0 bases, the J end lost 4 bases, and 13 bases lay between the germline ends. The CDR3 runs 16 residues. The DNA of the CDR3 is TGTGCCAGCTCACCACCGTGGGGCCCAGCCGGAAACACCATATATTTT. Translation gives CASSPPWGPAGNTIYF.

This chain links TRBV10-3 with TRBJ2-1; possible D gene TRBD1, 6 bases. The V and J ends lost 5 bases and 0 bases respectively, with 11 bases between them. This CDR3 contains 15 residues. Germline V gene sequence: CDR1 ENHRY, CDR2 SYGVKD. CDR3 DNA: TGTGCCATCAGTCCCCCACAGGGCTCCTACAATGAGCAGTTCTTC. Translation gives CAISPPQGSYNEQFF.

The DNA of the CDR3 is TGTGCCAGCAGGCGGGGACCTAATGGCTACACCTTC. Residues: CASRRGPNGYTF. The rearrangement uses TRBV2 and TRBJ1-2; the D gene is possibly TRBD1 (5 bases). Looked up from germline, CDR1 is SNHLY and CDR2 is FYNNEI. This CDR3 is built from 12 residues. Trimming shortened V by 6 bases and J by 6 bases, and 11 bases separated the two germline ends.

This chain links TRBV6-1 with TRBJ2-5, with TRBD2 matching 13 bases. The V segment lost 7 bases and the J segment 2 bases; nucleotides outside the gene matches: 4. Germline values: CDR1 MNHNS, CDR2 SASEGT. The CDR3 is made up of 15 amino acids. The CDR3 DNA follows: TGTGCCAGCACCCTGACTAGCGGGGGGCAAGAGACCCAGTACTTC. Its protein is CASTLTSGGQETQYF.

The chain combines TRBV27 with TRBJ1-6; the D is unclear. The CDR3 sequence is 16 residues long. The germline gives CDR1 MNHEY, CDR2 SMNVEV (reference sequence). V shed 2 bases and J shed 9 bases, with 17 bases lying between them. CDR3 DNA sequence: TGTGCCAGCAGTTTAGGAGGGCCAGGCTCCGGTTCACCCCTCCACTTT. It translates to CASSLGGPGSGSPLHF.

In nucleotides, the CDR3 is TGTGCCAGCAGCTTAGATGGCGGGACAGGGGCGTATGGCTACACCTTC. Its translation: CASSLDGGTGAYGYTF. The chain joins TRBV11-2 to TRBJ1-2, with TRBD1 matching over 10 bases. Losses at the gene ends were 0 bases for V and 5 bases for J; bases not matched to a gene: 6. This CDR3 has 16 amino acids. Germline V CDR1 and CDR2: SGHAT, FQNNGV.

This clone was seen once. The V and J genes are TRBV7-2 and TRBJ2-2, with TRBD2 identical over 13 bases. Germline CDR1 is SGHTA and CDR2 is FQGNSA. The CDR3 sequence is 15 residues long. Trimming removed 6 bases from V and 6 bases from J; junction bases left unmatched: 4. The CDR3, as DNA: TGTGCCAGCAGGACACTAGCGGGGGGGCCCGGGGAGCTGTTTTTT. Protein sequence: CASRTLAGGPGELFF.

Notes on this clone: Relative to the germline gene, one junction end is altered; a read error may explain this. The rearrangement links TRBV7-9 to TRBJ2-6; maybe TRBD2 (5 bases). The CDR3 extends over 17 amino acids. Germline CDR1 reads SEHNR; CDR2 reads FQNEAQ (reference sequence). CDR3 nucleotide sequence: TGTTCCAGCACCTTTTTAGCGAAGCCCTCCGGGGCCAACGTCCTGACTTTC. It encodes CSSTFLAKPSGANVLTF.

The CDR3 spells CASSLTGQPSYEQYF. Written as DNA, the CDR3 is TGTGCCAGCAGTTTAACGGGTCAACCCTCCTACGAGCAGTACTTC. The chain couples TRBV28 to TRBJ2-7; D gene unclear. The CDR3 covers 15 residues. CDR1 and CDR2 (germline): MDHEN, SYDVKM. V was pared by 2 bases and J by 0 bases, with 11 bases between.

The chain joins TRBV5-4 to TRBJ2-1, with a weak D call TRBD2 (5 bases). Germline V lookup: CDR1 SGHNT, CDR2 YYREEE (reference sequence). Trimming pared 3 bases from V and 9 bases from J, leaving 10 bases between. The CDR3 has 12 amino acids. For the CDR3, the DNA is TGTGCCAGCAGCTGGACTTTGGGTGAGCAGTTCTTC. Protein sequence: CASSWTLGEQFF.

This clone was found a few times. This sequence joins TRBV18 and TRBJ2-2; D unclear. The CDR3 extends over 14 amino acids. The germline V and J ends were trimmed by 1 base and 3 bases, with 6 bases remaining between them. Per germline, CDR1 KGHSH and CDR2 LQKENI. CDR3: CASSPRQDTGELFF. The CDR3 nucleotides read TGTGCCAGCTCACCACGACAAGACACCGGGGAGCTGTTTTTT.

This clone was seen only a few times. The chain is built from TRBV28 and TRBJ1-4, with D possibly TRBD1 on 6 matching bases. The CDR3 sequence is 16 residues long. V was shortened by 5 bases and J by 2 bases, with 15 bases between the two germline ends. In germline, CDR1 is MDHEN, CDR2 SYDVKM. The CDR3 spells CASSLTGHATNEKLFF. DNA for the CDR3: TGTGCCAGCAGTCTAACAGGGCACGCGACTAATGAAAAACTGTTTTTT.

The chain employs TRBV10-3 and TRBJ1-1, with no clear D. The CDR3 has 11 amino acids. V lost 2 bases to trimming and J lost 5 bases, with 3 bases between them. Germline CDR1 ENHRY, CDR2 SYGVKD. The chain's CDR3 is CAISEVTEAFF. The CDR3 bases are TGTGCCATCAGTGAGGTAACTGAAGCTTTCTTT.

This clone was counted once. The CDR3 loop is CASSPPGPAGNTIYF. CDR3 bases: TGTGCCAGCTCACCCCCAGGCCCTGCGGGAAACACCATATATTTT. The chain has TRBV18 and TRBJ1-3; D unclear. The V gene's germline CDR1 is KGHSH and CDR2 LQKENI. This CDR3 contains 15 residues. Trimming took off 3 bases at V and 4 bases at J, with 13 bases between the two ends.

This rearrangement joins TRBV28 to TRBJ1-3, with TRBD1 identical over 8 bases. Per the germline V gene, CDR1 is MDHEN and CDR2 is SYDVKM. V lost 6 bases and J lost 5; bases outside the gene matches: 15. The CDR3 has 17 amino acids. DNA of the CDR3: TGTGCCAGCAGCTCCCCGACAGGACAGGGTTCCAGAAACACCATATATTTT. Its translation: CASSSPTGQGSRNTIYF. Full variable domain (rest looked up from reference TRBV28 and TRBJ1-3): DVKVTQSSRYLVKRTGEKVFLECVQDMDHENMFWYRQDPGLGLRLIYFSYDVKMKEKGDIPEGYSVSREKKERFSLILESASTNQTSMYLCASSSPTGQGSRNTIYFGEGSWLTVV.

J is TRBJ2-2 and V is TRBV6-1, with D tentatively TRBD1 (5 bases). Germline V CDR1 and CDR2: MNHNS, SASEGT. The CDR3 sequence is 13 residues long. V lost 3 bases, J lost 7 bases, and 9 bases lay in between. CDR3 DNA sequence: TGTGCCAGCAGTGAGTCAGGGTTCGGGGAGCTGTTTTTT. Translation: CASSESGFGELFF.

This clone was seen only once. CDR3 protein: CASSLATRGSNQPQHF. The DNA of the CDR3 is TGTGCCAGCAGCTTAGCGACACGGGGGAGCAATCAGCCCCAGCATTTT. The V call is TRBV7-2, the J call TRBJ1-5; maybe TRBD1 (5 bases). Germline loops: CDR1 SGHTA, CDR2 FQGNSA. This CDR3 is built from 16 residues. V was pared by 0 bases and J by 1 base, with 10 bases between.

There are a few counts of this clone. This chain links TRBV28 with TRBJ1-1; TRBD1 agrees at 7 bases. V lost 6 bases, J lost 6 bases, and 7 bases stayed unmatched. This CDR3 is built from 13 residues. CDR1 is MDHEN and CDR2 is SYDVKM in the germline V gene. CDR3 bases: TGTGCCAGCAGAATACAGGGGATAGCTGAAGCTTTCTTT. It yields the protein CASRIQGIAEAFF.

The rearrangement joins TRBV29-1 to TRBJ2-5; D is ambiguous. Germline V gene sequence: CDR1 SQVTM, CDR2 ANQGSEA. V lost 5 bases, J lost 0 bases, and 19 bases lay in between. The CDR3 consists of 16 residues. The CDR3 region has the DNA TGCAGCGTTCCCTACCCCCCCGGGTCGTACCAAGAGACCCAGTACTTC. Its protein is CSVPYPPGSYQETQYF.

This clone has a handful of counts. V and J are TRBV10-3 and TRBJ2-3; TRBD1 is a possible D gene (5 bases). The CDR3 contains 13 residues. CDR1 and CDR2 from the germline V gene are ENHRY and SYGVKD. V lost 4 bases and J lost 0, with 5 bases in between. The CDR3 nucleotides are TGTGCCATCAGTGGACAGAGCACAGATACGCAGTATTTT. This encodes CAISGQSTDTQYF.

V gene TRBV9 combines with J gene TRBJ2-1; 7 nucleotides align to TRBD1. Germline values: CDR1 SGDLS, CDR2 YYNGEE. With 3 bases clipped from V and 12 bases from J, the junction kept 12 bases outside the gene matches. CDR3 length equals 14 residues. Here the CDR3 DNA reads TGTGCCAGCAGCGCAACGACAGGGTCCGCTGGGCAGTTCTTC. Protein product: CASSATTGSAGQFF.

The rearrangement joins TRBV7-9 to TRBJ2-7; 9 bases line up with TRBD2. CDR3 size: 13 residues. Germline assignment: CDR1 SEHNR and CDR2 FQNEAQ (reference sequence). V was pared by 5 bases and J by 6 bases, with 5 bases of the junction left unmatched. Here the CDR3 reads CASSMPSGIEQYF. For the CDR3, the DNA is TGTGCCAGCAGCATGCCTAGCGGGATCGAGCAGTACTTC.

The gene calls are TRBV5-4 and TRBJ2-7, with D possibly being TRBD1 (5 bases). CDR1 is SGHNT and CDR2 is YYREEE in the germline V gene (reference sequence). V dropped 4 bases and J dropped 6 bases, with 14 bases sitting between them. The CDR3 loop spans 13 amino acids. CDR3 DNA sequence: TGTGCCAGCAGCCCAGGACAACTCGGCGAGCAGTACTTC. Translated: CASSPGQLGEQYF.

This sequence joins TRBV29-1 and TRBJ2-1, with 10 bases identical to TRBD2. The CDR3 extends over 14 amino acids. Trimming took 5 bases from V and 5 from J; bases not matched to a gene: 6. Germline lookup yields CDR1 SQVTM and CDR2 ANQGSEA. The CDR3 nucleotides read TGCAGCGTTTCACCGGGACTAGCGAACAATGAGCAGTTCTTC. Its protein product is CSVSPGLANNEQFF.

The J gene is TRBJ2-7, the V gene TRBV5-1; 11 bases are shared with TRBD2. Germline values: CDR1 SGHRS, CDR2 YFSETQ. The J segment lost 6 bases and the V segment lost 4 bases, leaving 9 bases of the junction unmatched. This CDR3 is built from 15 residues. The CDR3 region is CASSPRTSGFGEQYF. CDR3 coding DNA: TGCGCCAGCAGCCCCCGGACTAGCGGGTTCGGCGAGCAGTACTTC.